The clone carrying this T cell receptor beta chain was observed a few times. These data originate in a study of cytomegalovirus exposure and HLA in healthy donors. Germline CDR1 GTSNPN, CDR2 SVGIG (reference sequence). This CDR3 comprises 13 residues. V gave up 7 bases and J gave up 5 bases; unmatched junction bases: 4. Researchers ran the PCR with 60 Vbeta and 13 Jbeta primers. TCRdb's table, derived via immunoSEQ multiplex PCR, lists solely in-frame clones and lacks some. There are 25,000 to 30,000 clones in the sample; approximately 62% occur only once, and around two fifths lies in the top ten. This sequence was found in a male donor in good health and CMV-seropositive. Material: PBMCs. The V gene is TRBV30, the J gene TRBJ2-1; 11 bases match TRBD2. The CDR3 nucleotides are TGTGCCTCAGCTAGCGGGAGGAACAATGAGCAGTTCTTC. Amino acid sequence: CASASGRNNEQFF.